Listed here are 21 T cell receptor beta chains from one sample, sequenced in a study of tumor and adjacent non-tumor tissue in lung cancer. Three rounds of nested PCR, following a modified ARM-PCR protocol, produced the TCRbeta library. TCRdb passed the multiplex PCR reads through MiXCR, listing each CDR3 protein once. The repertoire holds 120,000 or so distinct CDR3 sequences, with 60% to 70% as singletons. The template was RNA from unsorted bulk tissue. The sequenced sample consisted of lung tumor tissue. The origin of the receptors is a man aged 25 to 40 with non-small cell lung cancer.

This clonotype appeared many times. The rearrangement uses TRBV4-3 and TRBJ1-4; TRBD1 is a possible D gene (5 bases). This CDR3 spans 15 amino acids. The germline V and J ends were trimmed by 0 bases and 6 bases, with 11 bases remaining between them. The germline gives CDR1 LGHNA, CDR2 YSLEER. The CDR3 spells CASSQDSGFDEKLFF. As DNA, the CDR3 is TGCGCCAGCAGCCAAGATTCAGGGTTTGATGAAAAACTGTTTTTT.

About this clonotype itself: A much larger clone lies a single base off, so this may be a read error. The rearrangement joins TRBV20-1 to TRBJ1-1; 7 positions match TRBD1. The CDR3 covers 16 residues. Germline CDR1 is DFQATT and CDR2 is SNEGSKA (reference sequence). The CDR3 DNA reads TGCAGTACTAGAGATTCGGAGGGGGCGCGGGACACTGAAGCTTTCTTT. Translating it yields CSTRDSEGARDTEAFF.

With respect to this clonotype: This is likely a read error, given that the CDR3 carries no conserved phenylalanine or tryptophan at its end. The DNA is left out, because the CDR3 cannot be placed on it with certainty; the CDR3 is given as TCRdb lists it. The chain has TRBV4-1 and TRBJ1-5. CDR1 is MGHRA, CDR2 YSYEKL, per germline. The CDR3 contains 15 residues when both ends are counted. The CDR3 loop reads CASSQEPKEGQPKHY.

A single count supports this clonotype. This rearrangement joins TRBV20-1 to TRBJ2-2; 11 nucleotides align to TRBD2. Germline V gene sequence: CDR1 DFQATT, CDR2 SNEGSKA (reference sequence). Trimming cost V 6 bases and J 4 bases; bases outside gene matches: 10. This CDR3 region has 16 residues. CDR3 DNA: TGCAGTGCCGCGTCTGGGACTAGCGGACCCACCGGGGAGCTGTTTTTT. Translated, it gives CSAASGTSGPTGELFF.

A word on this clonotype: The junction differs from germline at one of its ends, possibly a read error. This chain connects TRBV29-1 to TRBJ2-2; D possibly uses TRBD1 or TRBD2 (6 bases each). The CDR3 length is 16 residues. Germline V lookup: CDR1 SQVTM, CDR2 ANQGSEA. The CDR3 nucleotides read TGTAGTGGGAGTGTGGAGGGACACCTAGGCTCCGGGGAGCTGTTTTTT. This sequence encodes CSGSVEGHLGSGELFF.

On this clonotype: Likely a read error: the CDR3 ends without its conserved phenylalanine or tryptophan. The chain is built from TRBV12-3 or TRBV12-4 and TRBJ2-2; D not certain. The CDR3 is 14 residues long. Trimming stripped 5 bases from V and 3 bases from J, with 10 bases between. The CDR3 coding sequence is TGTGCCAGCAGTAGTGGAATCTACACCGGGGAGCTGTTTTCT. Translation gives CASSSGIYTGELFS.

Worth noting for this clonotype: A much larger clone differs by one base, so this may be a read error. The chain combines TRBV6-2 or TRBV6-3 with TRBJ2-1; D ambiguous. The CDR3 has 15 amino acids. The V gene lost 7 bases and the J gene lost 0 bases, with 13 bases spanning the gap. Looked up from germline, CDR1 is MNHEY and CDR2 is SVGEGT. CDR3 protein: CASNTLVSSYNEQFF. In nucleotides, the CDR3 is TGTGCCAGCAATACCTTGGTCTCCTCCTACAATGAGCAGTTCTTC.

CDR3 protein: CASRQEKQGAETFF. The DNA of the CDR3 is TGTGCCAGCAGACAAGAGAAACAGGGCGCCGAAACTTTCTTT. The J gene is TRBJ1-1, the V gene TRBV5-4; D perhaps matches TRBD1 (6 bases). Per the germline V gene, CDR1 is SGHNT and CDR2 is YYREEE (reference sequence). V lost 5 bases to trimming and J lost 12 bases, with 23 bases between them. This CDR3 is built from 14 residues.

A remark on this clonotype: The conserved phenylalanine or tryptophan normally closing the CDR3 is absent here, so this likely arose from a read error. No DNA is shown, since the ends of the CDR3 on it are uncertain; the CDR3 is the one TCRdb lists. V gene TRBV12-3 or TRBV12-4 combines with J gene TRBJ2-6; the D call of TRBD2 is as the table states it, not checked on the DNA. The CDR3 has 18 residues if both end residues are counted. CDR3: CASSSSGIEISGANVPTS.

In the case of this clonotype: Being one base from a much bigger clone, this may be a read error. The chain recombines TRBV20-1 with TRBJ2-3; TRBD2 matches 11 bases. The CDR3 is 15 amino acids. The germline CDR1 and CDR2 sequences are DFQATT and SNEGSKA (reference sequence). Written as DNA, the CDR3 is TGCAATGCTAGCACTCTAGCGGGAGGTCCGGATACGCAGTATTTT. Translating it yields CNASTLAGGPDTQYF.

As concerns this clonotype: The CDR3 does not close with the conserved phenylalanine or tryptophan, likely indicating a read error. The chain has TRBV11-2 and TRBJ2-3, with 12 positions matching TRBD2. The germline V gene encodes CDR1 SGHAT and CDR2 FQNNGV. V was clipped by 1 base and J by 5 bases; unmatched bases: 4. This CDR3 has 16 amino acids. The CDR3, as DNA: TGTGCCAGCAGCTTAGGGACTAGCGGGGTGAGAGATACGCAGTATCCT. Translation gives CASSLGTSGVRDTQYP.

As concerns this clonotype: One base away lies a much larger clone, so this may be a sequencing read error. The rearrangement links TRBV12-3 or TRBV12-4 to TRBJ1-6; 7 bases agree with TRBD1. The CDR3 consists of 15 residues. V lost 6 bases, J lost 7 bases, and 9 bases stayed unmatched. This chain's CDR3 is CASRYNRGGNSPLHF. As DNA, the CDR3 is TGTGCCAGCAGATATAACAGGGGTGGGAATTCACCCCTCCACTTT.

With respect to this clonotype: This sequence may be a read error, since a much larger clone differs from it by one base. V gene TRBV4-3 combines with J gene TRBJ1-4; D is possibly TRBD1 (6 bases). This CDR3 is 14 amino acids long. Trimming removed 2 bases from V and 7 bases from J, with 11 bases in between. The germline CDR1 and CDR2 sequences are LGHNA and YSLEER. The chain's CDR3 is CASSQSGAIEKLFF. DNA for the CDR3: TGCGCCAGCAGCCAATCAGGGGCAATTGAAAAACTGTTTTTT.

This clonotype was seen more than once but under ten times. With a much larger clone just one base away, this may be a read error. The rearrangement joins TRBV10-2 to TRBJ2-3; 14 nucleotides agree with TRBD2. Trimming removed 8 bases from V and 6 bases from J; junction bases left unmatched: 4. This CDR3 region has 14 residues. CDR1 is WSHSY and CDR2 is SAAADI in the germline V gene. This CDR3 reads CASAGLAGADTQYF. In DNA form, the CDR3 reads TGCGCCAGCGCGGGACTAGCGGGAGCGGATACGCAGTATTTT.

As for this clonotype: No conserved phenylalanine or tryptophan ends this CDR3, so it is likely a read error. This chain links TRBV10-3 with TRBJ1-6, with D possibly TRBD1 on 5 matching bases. Germline V gives CDR1 ENHRY, CDR2 SYGVKD. This CDR3 comprises 15 residues. The CDR3 DNA follows: TGTGCCATCACTCCGGACATCTCCTATGATTCACCCCTCCACATT. This codes for CAITPDISYDSPLHI.

For this clonotype: A read error may be the cause here, since a much bigger clone is one base away. The J gene is TRBJ2-5, the V gene TRBV4-1; D uncertain. V lost 0 bases and J 5 bases, leaving 13 bases between the germline ends. The germline gives CDR1 MGHRA, CDR2 YSYEKL. The CDR3 contains 15 residues. The CDR3 region is CASSQDSQVRETQYF. The DNA of the CDR3 is TGCGCCAGCAGCCAAGATTCACAAGTGAGGGAGACCCAGTACTTC.

This chain uses TRBV6-6 with TRBJ1-2, with D possibly matching TRBD1 (6 bases). Trimming cost V 9 bases and J 4 bases, with 12 bases left between them. Per the germline V gene, CDR1 is MNHNY and CDR2 is SVGAGI (reference sequence). The CDR3 has 12 residues. CDR3 DNA: TGTGCCAGAAGCACAGGGAGCTATGGCTACACCTTC. Its translation is CARSTGSYGYTF.

Notes on this clonotype: A much larger clone lies a single base off, so this may be a read error. The genes are TRBV20-1 and TRBJ2-3; 7 bases are shared with TRBD2. This CDR3 has 18 residues. Per the germline V gene, CDR1 is DFQATT and CDR2 is SNEGSKA (reference sequence). CDR3: CSTRGNGGKEGPGDTQYF. Here the CDR3 DNA reads TGCAGTACTAGAGGAAACGGGGGGAAAGAGGGGCCCGGAGATACGCAGTATTTT.

This clonotype has a count of ten or more. The rearrangement links TRBV7-3 to TRBJ2-2, with 7 bases that match TRBD2. The V and J ends lost 2 bases and 1 base, in that order; junction bases with no gene match: 1. The CDR3 extends over 15 amino acids. Germline CDR1 is SGHTA and CDR2 is FQGTGA. CDR3 amino acids: CASSLLAENTGELFF. DNA of the CDR3: TGTGCCAGCAGCTTACTAGCGGAGAACACCGGGGAGCTGTTTTTT.

This clonotype was recorded many times. The chain uses TRBV20-1 and TRBJ1-2, with D perhaps TRBD1 (5 bases). Germline loops: CDR1 DFQATT, CDR2 SNEGSKA (reference sequence). CDR3 length: 12 residues. The DNA of the CDR3 is TGCATCACCAGGGATTCGGACTATGGCTACACCTTC. Its translation: CITRDSDYGYTF.

In its sample, this clonotype was seen many times. The chain links TRBV10-3 to TRBJ2-3; the D gene is possibly TRBD1 (6 bases). There are 13 residues in the CDR3. Germline V gives CDR1 ENHRY, CDR2 SYGVKD. Trimming removed 10 bases at V and 2 bases at J, with 13 bases between. The DNA of the CDR3 is TGTGCCAGAGCGTGGACAGACACAGATACGCAGTATTTT. It encodes CARAWTDTDTQYF.